This TCR beta chain was sequenced for a study of T-cell reconstitution after alpha-beta-depleted transplantation in children. Trimming stripped 1 base from V and 7 bases from J, with 11 bases between. Germline V gives CDR1 SEHNR, CDR2 FQNEAQ (reference sequence). This CDR3 is built from 14 residues. Molecular barcoding with unique molecular identifiers was used for the TCRbeta library. TCRdb itself ran the PCR reads through MiXCR, one entry per CDR3 protein. The sample has about 70,000 distinct CDR3 sequences; about 11% are singletons. This clonotype was picked up many times. Source: PBMCs, taken before TCRalphabeta/CD19-depleted stem cell transplant. The V gene is TRBV7-9, the J gene TRBJ2-1; D is possibly TRBD1 (6 bases). The TCR originated in a boy between 10 and 17 years old with acute myeloid leukemia, due to receive a stem cell transplant. In DNA, the CDR3 is TGTGCCAGCAGCTTAGTGGGACAAAGGAATGAGCAGTTCTTC. As protein: CASSLVGQRNEQFF. The full variable domain, its missing parts supplied by reference TRBV7-9 and TRBJ2-1, is DTGVSQNPRHKITKRGQNVTFRCDPISEHNRLYWYRQTLGQGPEFLTYFQNEAQLEKSRLLSDRFSAERPKGSFSTLEIQRTEQGDSAMYLCASSLVGQRNEQFFGPGTRLTVL.